This TCR beta chain was captured by sequencing in a study of CXCR3-negative and CXCR3-positive naive CD8 T cells. Libraries were UMI-labeled 5' RACE TRB cDNA. After re-calling the 5' RACE reads, TCRdb lists one entry per CDR3 protein, DNA absent. The repertoire table contains approximately 38,000 distinct CDR3 sequences. The germline CDR1 and CDR2 sequences are LNHDA and SQIVND (reference sequence). The CDR3 sequence is 14 residues long. The receptor's source is a human donor in good health. Some clones in this sample may be carry-over from other donors' samples. What was sequenced was memory CD8+ T cells from blood. This chain joins TRBV19 and TRBJ1-1; absent DNA, TCRdb's TRBD1 call cannot be checked. CDR3 residues: CASRFQGANTEAFF. Filled out from reference TRBV19 and TRBJ1-1, the complete variable domain reads DGGITQSPKYLFRKEGQNVTLSCEQNLNHDAMYWYRQDPGQGLRLIYYSQIVNDFQKGDIAEGYSVSREKKESFPLTVTSAQKNPTAFYLCASRFQGANTEAFFGQGTRLTVV.